This T cell receptor beta chain originates from a study of cytomegalovirus exposure and HLA in healthy donors. V trimming: 3 bases; J trimming: 0 bases; junction bases outside the gene matches: 7. The CDR3 has 16 amino acids. CDR1 SGHRS and CDR2 YFSETQ come from the germline V gene. To note about this clone: What it recognizes is unknown.

Assay: immunoSEQ multiplex PCR; the TCRdb copy retains only in-frame clones and omits some. Found here are roughly 71,000 clones, less than 95% of them singletons; the top ten hold around 0.65%. Study outcomes and limitations: A classifier reportedly called cytomegalovirus status with high sensitivity and specificity. Altogether, 170 or so TCR beta chains were recorded as cytomegalovirus-associated. There were a few CMV-associated chains whose specificity for CMV antigens was confirmed in vitro.

Material: PBMCs. The clonotype originates from a woman in her late teens or twenties in good health and CMV-seronegative. V is TRBV5-1 and J is TRBJ2-3; 7 bases map to TRBD2. CDR3 bases: TGCGCCAGCAGCTCGTGGGGGGGACTCAGCACAGATACGCAGTATTTT. This translates into CASSSWGGLSTDTQYF. Full variable domain (missing parts from reference TRBV5-1 and TRBJ2-3): KAGVTQTPRYLIKTRGQQVTLSCSPISGHRSVSWYQQTPGQGLQFLFEYFSETQRNKGNFPGRFSGRQFSNSRSEMNVSTLELGDSALYLCASSSWGGLSTDTQYFGPGTRLTVL.